Listed here are 32 T cell receptor beta chains from one sample, sequenced in a study of T cells after somatic rescue of genetic block. TCRdb keeps only in-frame clones here, not all; method: immunoSEQ multiplex PCR. The sample consists of approximately 67,000 clones, about 90% of them appearing once. The specimen sequenced was peripheral blood mononuclear cells (PBMCs). All receptors derive from a man aged 40-49 years.

As for this clone: The junction differs from germline at one of its ends, possibly a read error. The chain links TRBV7-7 to TRBJ2-2, with no clear D. This CDR3 contains 13 residues. The V gene's germline CDR1 is SSHAT and CDR2 FNYEAQ (reference sequence). The CDR3 sequence is CASSLGNTGELFF. The CDR3 nucleotides are TGTGCTAGCAGCTTGGGTAACACCGGGGAGCTGTTTTTT.

The rearrangement links TRBV11-2 to TRBJ2-1; perhaps TRBD1 as D (6 bases). Germline V gene lookup returns CDR1 SGHAT and CDR2 FQNNGV. The CDR3 is 13 amino acids. Deletions cut 5 bases from V and 4 bases from J, with 9 bases between. For the CDR3, the DNA is TGTGCCAGCAGCCCCCAGGGGTACAATGAGCAGTTCTTC. This translates into CASSPQGYNEQFF.

This chain uses TRBV6-1 with TRBJ2-2, with 14 bases lining up with TRBD2. CDR3 length equals 16 residues. Germline V gene sequence: CDR1 MNHNS, CDR2 SASEGT. The junction had 3 bases not matched to a gene; V was cut back by 4 bases and J by 5 bases. The CDR3 DNA reads as TGTGCCAGCAGTGCCCGACTAGCGGGAGGGACCGGGGAGCTGTTTTTT. It codes for CASSARLAGGTGELFF.

For the CDR3, the DNA is TGCGCCAGCAGCTTGGAGGCGGGAGCTTTTTACGAGCAGTACTTC. Translation: CASSLEAGAFYEQYF. V usage is TRBV5-1 and J usage is TRBJ2-7; 7 bases align to TRBD2. CDR3 length: 15 residues. V trimming: 0 bases; J trimming: 4 bases; junction bases outside the gene matches: 7. The germline CDR1 and CDR2 sequences are SGHRS and YFSETQ.

This clone was detected once. The chain is built from TRBV7-2 and TRBJ1-1; D is perhaps TRBD1 (5 bases). The ends were cut back, 1 base at V and 5 bases at J, with 11 bases in the middle. Germline V CDR1 and CDR2: SGHTA, FQGNSA. CDR3 length: 14 residues. CDR3 DNA sequence: TGTGCCAGCAGCTTAGGGGGGGGTGGGACTGAAGCTTTCTTT. It codes for CASSLGGGGTEAFF.

V and J are TRBV4-2 and TRBJ2-2, with D maybe TRBD1 (5 bases). Germline-derived CDR1 and CDR2 are LGHNA and YNFKEQ. V was clipped by 3 bases and J by 0 bases, with 11 bases between them. The CDR3 runs to 16 residues. CDR3 sequence (DNA): TGTGCCAGCAGCCAGCGGACACGAGCGAACACCGGGGAGCTGTTTTTT. It is translated as CASSQRTRANTGELFF.

This chain uses TRBV7-9 with TRBJ2-7, with D perhaps TRBD1 or TRBD2 (5 bases each). This CDR3 is 17 amino acids long. Trimming stripped 1 base from V and 1 base from J, with 17 bases between. The germline gives CDR1 SEHNR, CDR2 FQNEAQ (reference sequence). CDR3 DNA sequence: TGTGCCAGCAGCTTAGAGGTCAGAGGGGCGCCTTCCTACGAGCAGTACTTC. Its protein is CASSLEVRGAPSYEQYF.

The V and J genes are TRBV28 and TRBJ1-4, with D maybe TRBD1 (6 bases). Between the trimmed V and J ends, which lost 2 bases and 9 bases, there was a span of 13 bases. The CDR3 extends over 14 amino acids. Per the germline V gene, CDR1 is MDHEN and CDR2 is SYDVKM. The DNA for the CDR3 is TGTGCCAGCAGTTTAAGGGGGACGCAGCAAAAACTGTTTTTT. Translating it yields CASSLRGTQQKLFF.

The chain recombines TRBV5-1 with TRBJ2-7; D gene unclear. CDR3 size: 13 residues. Trimming shortened V by 1 base and J by 1 base, and 6 bases separated the two germline ends. Germline CDR1 reads SGHRS; CDR2 reads YFSETQ. DNA of the CDR3: TGCGCCAGCAGCTTGAGCCGTTCCTACGAGCAGTACTTC. Translating it yields CASSLSRSYEQYF.

The chain carries TRBV4-1 and TRBJ1-1, with 8 bases aligning to TRBD1. Germline-derived CDR1 and CDR2 are MGHRA and YSYEKL. Unmatched junction bases numbered 10, after V lost 1 base and J lost 3 bases. The CDR3 runs to 17 residues. CDR3 loop: CASSQGWAGGRDTEAFF. The DNA for the CDR3 is TGCGCCAGCAGCCAAGGATGGGCAGGGGGCCGGGACACTGAAGCTTTCTTT.

The chain joins TRBV5-4 to TRBJ2-2, with 15 bases that match TRBD2. V was pared by 4 bases and J by 5 bases, with 3 bases of the junction left unmatched. The CDR3 sequence is 16 residues long. Germline-derived CDR1 and CDR2 are SGHNT and YYREEE (reference sequence). The CDR3 reads CASSHGLAGGTGELFF. CDR3 nucleotides: TGTGCCAGCAGCCACGGACTAGCGGGAGGGACCGGGGAGCTGTTTTTT.

The rearrangement joins TRBV7-2 to TRBJ2-3, with 12 bases matching TRBD2. CDR1 and CDR2 from the germline V gene are SGHTA and FQGNSA. The CDR3 runs 19 residues. Trimming removed 0 bases from V and 5 bases from J; junction bases left unmatched: 12. This chain's CDR3 is CASSLAAPSGRAVVDTQYF. The CDR3 DNA reads as TGTGCCAGCAGCTTAGCGGCGCCTAGCGGGAGGGCCGTGGTAGATACGCAGTATTTT.

This clone was recorded a few times. The genes are TRBV11-2 and TRBJ2-2, with D unresolved. V lost 0 bases, J lost 6 bases, and 8 bases lay in between. This CDR3 is built from 14 residues. The germline V gene has CDR1 SGHAT and CDR2 FQNNGV. CDR3 nucleotides: TGTGCCAGCAGCTTAGATCCCCAGGCCGGGGAGCTGTTTTTT. Its translation: CASSLDPQAGELFF. The full variable domain, rest sourced from reference TRBV11-2 and TRBJ2-2, is EAGVAQSPRYKIIEKRQSVAFWCNPISGHATLYWYQQILGQGPKLLIQFQNNGVVDDSQLPKDRFSAERLKGVDSTLKIQPAKLEDSAVYLCASSLDPQAGELFFGEGSRLTVL.

The chain links TRBV7-6 to TRBJ2-1; the D is unclear. There are 13 residues in the CDR3. CDR1 and CDR2 (germline): SGHVS, FNYEAQ. Trimming removed 1 base at V and 8 bases at J, with 9 bases between. The CDR3 loop reads CASSLEAFDEQFF. CDR3 nucleotide sequence: TGTGCCAGCAGCTTAGAGGCGTTCGATGAGCAGTTCTTC.

V usage is TRBV5-1 and J usage is TRBJ1-6, with 10 bases aligning to TRBD1. With 0 bases clipped from V and 0 bases from J, the junction kept 6 bases outside the gene matches. This CDR3 is 19 amino acids long. CDR1 is SGHRS, CDR2 YFSETQ, per germline. The CDR3 DNA reads TGCGCCAGCAGCTTGGAGGGGACAGGGGCCAGCTCCTATAATTCACCCCTCCACTTT. This translates into CASSLEGTGASSYNSPLHF.

The V and J genes are TRBV5-1 and TRBJ1-3, with D hard to call. The CDR3 has 16 residues. V was pared by 2 bases and J by 0 bases, with 12 bases between. The V gene's germline CDR1 is SGHRS and CDR2 YFSETQ. The CDR3 spells CASSFTDIRSGNTIYF. The CDR3 DNA is TGCGCCAGCAGCTTCACGGATATTCGCTCTGGAAACACCATATATTTT. Combining the CDR3 with reference TRBV5-1 and TRBJ1-3 gives the whole variable domain KAGVTQTPRYLIKTRGQQVTLSCSPISGHRSVSWYQQTPGQGLQFLFEYFSETQRNKGNFPGRFSGRQFSNSRSEMNVSTLELGDSALYLCASSFTDIRSGNTIYFGEGSWLTVV.

The CDR3 region is CASRPRQGGDEQYF. CDR3 bases: TGTGCCAGCAGACCTAGACAGGGTGGCGACGAGCAGTACTTC. The rearrangement links TRBV7-9 to TRBJ2-7; 7 positions match TRBD1. V trimming: 6 bases; J trimming: 5 bases; junction bases outside the gene matches: 10. CDR3 length equals 14 residues. CDR1 and CDR2 (germline): SEHNR, FQNEAQ (reference sequence).

J is TRBJ2-3 and V is TRBV2; 11 nucleotides align to TRBD2. V was pared by 3 bases and J by 4 bases, with 12 bases of the junction left unmatched. Germline V lookup: CDR1 SNHLY, CDR2 FYNNEI. This CDR3 region has 18 residues. The CDR3 sequence is CASSEVAGGPFFPDTQYF. CDR3 DNA sequence: TGTGCCAGCAGTGAGGTAGCGGGAGGGCCTTTTTTCCCAGATACGCAGTATTTT.

The gene calls are TRBV6-5 and TRBJ2-7, with TRBD2 as a possible D gene (6 bases). Germline-derived CDR1 and CDR2 are MNHEY and SVGAGI. The CDR3 is 14 residues long. Trimming stripped 0 bases from V and 4 bases from J, with 10 bases between. The CDR3: CASSYSMGGYEQYF. In DNA, the CDR3 is TGTGCCAGCAGTTACTCGATGGGGGGTTACGAGCAGTACTTC.

The rearrangement uses TRBV11-2 and TRBJ2-2; the match to TRBD2 covers 8 bases. The V gene's germline CDR1 is SGHAT and CDR2 FQNNGV. The CDR3 totals 16 residues. V shed 5 bases, J shed 6 bases, and the junction held 11 bases outside the gene matches. CDR3 sequence: CASSPGLALRAGELFF. The CDR3, as DNA: TGTGCCAGCAGCCCCGGACTAGCATTAAGGGCCGGGGAGCTGTTTTTT.

The V and J genes are TRBV28 and TRBJ2-5, with 13 positions matching TRBD2. This CDR3 spans 16 amino acids. With 5 bases clipped from V and 5 bases from J, the junction kept 8 bases outside the gene matches. Germline loops: CDR1 MDHEN, CDR2 SYDVKM. Written as DNA, the CDR3 is TGTGCCAGCAGTCTACGGACTAGCGGGAGCGGGGAGACCCAGTACTTC. As protein: CASSLRTSGSGETQYF.

V gene TRBV19 combines with J gene TRBJ2-1; 9 bases map to TRBD1. The CDR3 is 14 amino acids. V lost 5 bases, J lost 8 bases, and 7 bases stayed unmatched. Germline V gives CDR1 LNHDA, CDR2 SQIVND (reference sequence). The CDR3: CASSSMDRGHEQFF. CDR3 nucleotides: TGTGCCAGTAGTTCAATGGACAGGGGCCATGAGCAGTTCTTC.

The V gene is TRBV6-5, the J gene TRBJ2-7, with 9 bases matching TRBD1. Germline V gene data show CDR1 as MNHEY and CDR2 as SVGAGI. With V trimmed by 5 bases and J by 6 bases, 11 bases remained unmatched. This CDR3 has 15 amino acids. CDR3 nucleotides: TGTGCCAGCAGTACCACAGGGGGCCTCCTCGGCGAGCAGTACTTC. It translates to CASSTTGGLLGEQYF.

In its sample, this clone was seen once. The chain links TRBV5-1 to TRBJ2-7; D remains unclear. The germline V gene encodes CDR1 SGHRS and CDR2 YFSETQ. The CDR3 extends over 16 amino acids. The V gene lost 0 bases and the J gene lost 0 bases, with 13 bases spanning the gap. DNA for the CDR3: TGCGCCAGCAGCTTGGGGACCTTCGCCTCCTCCTACGAGCAGTACTTC. Its protein is CASSLGTFASSYEQYF.

The chain joins TRBV6-5 to TRBJ2-5, with unresolved D. This CDR3 is 13 amino acids long. V gave up 7 bases and J gave up 5 bases, with 14 bases separating them. The germline CDR1 and CDR2 sequences are MNHEY and SVGAGI. CDR3 bases: TGTGCCAGCATAGGCCCATTCGAGGAGACCCAGTACTTC. Encoded protein: CASIGPFEETQYF.

The CDR3 nucleotides are TGTGCCAGCAGCCCACTGACACCCCCGGGGGAGACCCAGTACTTC. It specifies CASSPLTPPGETQYF. The rearrangement links TRBV4-2 to TRBJ2-5; TRBD2 is a possible D gene (5 bases). The CDR3 is 15 residues long. In germline, CDR1 is LGHNA, CDR2 YNFKEQ. V was clipped by 4 bases and J by 5 bases, with 17 bases between them.

The chain is built from TRBV7-9 and TRBJ2-3; D call uncertain. The germline gives CDR1 SEHNR, CDR2 FQNEAQ (reference sequence). The CDR3 is made up of 15 amino acids. V was clipped by 6 bases and J by 6 bases, with 19 bases between them. The CDR3 here is CASSRSTVLSDTQYF. CDR3 DNA sequence: TGTGCCAGCAGTAGGTCAACGGTGCTATCCGATACGCAGTATTTT.

The chain joins TRBV12-5 to TRBJ1-1, with no clear D. Trimming left V 2 bases short and J 0 bases short, with 4 bases between. The germline gives CDR1 LGHNT, CDR2 FRNRAP. CDR3 length: 13 residues. The CDR3 spells CASGLSVNTEAFF. The CDR3 DNA reads TGTGCTAGTGGTTTGTCAGTGAACACTGAAGCTTTCTTT.

This sequence joins TRBV4-1 and TRBJ2-3; D remains unclear. Germline V gives CDR1 MGHRA, CDR2 YSYEKL. This CDR3 is 16 amino acids long. Trimming removed 0 bases at V and 0 bases at J, with 10 bases between. CDR3 nucleotide sequence: TGCGCCAGCAGCCAAGATGTGGGATTGAGCACAGATACGCAGTATTTT. It codes for CASSQDVGLSTDTQYF.

The V and J genes are TRBV7-2 and TRBJ2-7, with unresolved D. Germline V gene data show CDR1 as SGHTA and CDR2 as FQGNSA. With 0 bases removed from V and 4 bases from J, the gap between germline ends came to 7 bases. This CDR3 is 13 amino acids long. The CDR3 DNA sequence: TGTGCCAGCAGCTTAGCTCTAGTTTACGAGCAGTACTTC. Translating gives CASSLALVYEQYF.

This clone was seen only once. The rearrangement links TRBV19 to TRBJ1-5; no firm D call. The CDR3 length is 17 residues. Trimming removed 5 bases at V and 4 bases at J, with 21 bases between. Germline loops: CDR1 LNHDA, CDR2 SQIVND (reference sequence). This chain's CDR3 is CASSSSTPVFRNQPQHF. CDR3 DNA: TGTGCCAGTAGTTCATCTACTCCGGTTTTTCGAAATCAGCCCCAGCATTTT.

About this clone: Relative to the germline gene, one junction end is altered; a read error may explain this. The rearrangement joins TRBV2 to TRBJ2-1; no firm D call. Germline V lookup: CDR1 SNHLY, CDR2 FYNNEI. The CDR3 has 15 amino acids. The CDR3 region has the DNA TGTGCCAGCAGGGAAGACACGAGCTCCTACAATGAGCAGTTCTTC. This translates into CASREDTSSYNEQFF.